Each of the 11 T cell receptor beta chains below was sequenced from the same sample in a study of T cell changes during pregnancy in multiple sclerosis. Profiled with immunoSEQ multiplex PCR; TCRdb holds only in-frame clones, not every one. The sample carries fewer than 65,000 clones, 85% to 95% recorded once. The specimen comprised peripheral blood, sampled in the second trimester of pregnancy. The receptor set was obtained from a female donor with multiple sclerosis, enrolled in a pregnancy study.

The chain is built from TRBV5-1 and TRBJ2-6; TRBD2 matches 8 bases. CDR3 length: 17 residues. The trim removed 4 bases at V and 4 bases at J, leaving 10 bases unmatched. Germline V gives CDR1 SGHRS, CDR2 YFSETQ. CDR3 sequence (DNA): TGCGCCAGCAGCATAAATCAGCGGGGGCAAGGGGCCAACGTCCTGACTTTC. This gives the protein CASSINQRGQGANVLTF.

The CDR3 sequence: CSVEDLRRQGGGYTF. The CDR3 region has the DNA TGCAGCGTTGAAGATCTTCGGCGGCAGGGGGGCGGCTACACCTTC. The chain has TRBV29-1 and TRBJ1-2, with 7 bases that match TRBD1. The CDR3 is made up of 15 amino acids. Germline-derived CDR1 and CDR2 are SQVTM and ANQGSEA. The junction had 12 bases not matched to a gene; V was cut back by 0 bases and J by 8 bases.

J is TRBJ1-5 and V is TRBV28; tentatively, D is TRBD1 (5 bases). Germline V gene sequence: CDR1 MDHEN, CDR2 SYDVKM. The CDR3 sequence is 15 residues long. Trimming took 6 bases from V and 3 from J, leaving 15 bases between them. CDR3 DNA: TGTGCCAGCAGCCCCGGAGGGGCGTACAATCAGCCCCAGCATTTT. It specifies CASSPGGAYNQPQHF.

The chain uses TRBV7-2 and TRBJ1-2; D not resolved. The length of the CDR3 is 17 residues. Trimming took 3 bases from V and 0 from J, leaving 17 bases between them. Germline V gives CDR1 SGHTA, CDR2 FQGNSA. CDR3 amino acids: CASSFRHGSLTNYGYTF. CDR3 nucleotide sequence: TGTGCCAGCAGCTTTAGACATGGCTCCCTAACTAACTATGGCTACACCTTC.

This chain connects TRBV7-6 to TRBJ2-1; 8 nucleotides line up with TRBD2. This CDR3 contains 15 residues. V was clipped by 2 bases and J by 2 bases; unmatched bases: 2. Germline CDR1 SGHVS, CDR2 FNYEAQ. The CDR3 is CASSLLLAAYNEQFF. DNA of the CDR3: TGTGCCAGCAGCTTACTACTAGCGGCCTACAATGAGCAGTTCTTC. The whole variable domain, filled in from reference TRBV7-6 and TRBJ2-1, reads GAGVSQSPRYKVTKRGQDVALRCDPISGHVSLYWYRQALGQGPEFLTYFNYEAQQDKSGLPNDRFSAERPEGSISTLTIQRTEQRDSAMYRCASSLLLAAYNEQFFGPGTRLTVL.

V gene TRBV4-3 combines with J gene TRBJ1-1, with 7 bases fitting TRBD1. This CDR3 spans 14 amino acids. Trimming took 8 bases from V and 1 from J; bases not matched to a gene: 7. The V gene's germline CDR1 is LGHNA and CDR2 YSLEER. In DNA form, the CDR3 reads TGCGCCAGCGGCCGGGGGACAGCGAACACTGAAGCTTTCTTT. Protein sequence: CASGRGTANTEAFF.

V and J are TRBV28 and TRBJ2-1; 12 bases agree with TRBD2. The V segment lost 4 bases and the J segment 8 bases; nucleotides outside the gene matches: 6. Germline values: CDR1 MDHEN, CDR2 SYDVKM. The CDR3 is 15 residues long. In nucleotides, the CDR3 is TGTGCCAGCAGTTCACTAGCGGGAGGATTAGATGAGCAGTTCTTC. It yields the protein CASSSLAGGLDEQFF.

The rearrangement uses TRBV15 and TRBJ1-4; D perhaps matches TRBD1 (6 bases). Germline CDR1 and CDR2: LNHNV and YYDKDF (reference sequence). The CDR3 has 16 amino acids. Trimming stripped 4 bases from V and 3 bases from J, with 15 bases between. This CDR3 is CATSKTRDTPNEKLFF. Here the CDR3 DNA reads TGTGCCACCAGCAAAACCCGGGACACCCCTAATGAAAAACTGTTTTTT.

This sequence joins TRBV5-4 and TRBJ2-2; D may be TRBD2 (7 bases). Trimming removed 4 bases from V and 6 bases from J, with 16 bases in between. CDR1 and CDR2 from the germline V gene are SGHNT and YYREEE (reference sequence). The CDR3 spans 15 residues. This CDR3 is CASSPGGPRAGELFF. The CDR3 nucleotides read TGTGCCAGCAGCCCCGGGGGGCCGAGGGCCGGGGAGCTGTTTTTT.

V is TRBV4-3 and J is TRBJ2-3; 7 bases agree with TRBD2. The CDR3 totals 17 residues. The germline V gene has CDR1 LGHNA and CDR2 YSLEER. With 0 bases clipped from V and 1 base from J, the junction kept 7 bases outside the gene matches. CDR3 loop: CASSQDLGGRGTDTQYF. The DNA for the CDR3 is TGCGCCAGCAGCCAAGATCTGGGAGGGAGAGGCACAGATACGCAGTATTTT.

The chain employs TRBV5-4 and TRBJ2-3, with D maybe TRBD1 (5 bases). Germline CDR1 and CDR2: SGHNT and YYREEE (reference sequence). The CDR3 is 15 amino acids. The germline V and J ends were trimmed by 1 base and 1 base, with 10 bases remaining between them. The CDR3 is CASSLRAGRTDTQYF. The CDR3 coding sequence is TGTGCCAGCAGCTTGCGGGCAGGGCGCACAGATACGCAGTATTTT.